This T cell receptor (beta chain) emerged from a study of control samples from healthy donors and cancer patients. Profiling relied on immunoSEQ multiplex PCR, and the TCRdb table lists in-frame clones only, not all of them. The table has 85,000 to 120,000 clones, 92% seen once. V was cut by 1 base and J by 6 bases, with 6 bases left in between. The CDR3 is 13 amino acids. Germline values: CDR1 MGHRA, CDR2 YSYEKL. The sequencing input was blood. The source of this sequence is a woman in her late teens or twenties in good health. J is TRBJ2-2 and V is TRBV4-1; D is uncertain. Here the CDR3 reads CASSQGWAGELFF. CDR3 nucleotides: TGCGCCAGCAGCCAAGGGTGGGCCGGGGAGCTGTTTTTT.